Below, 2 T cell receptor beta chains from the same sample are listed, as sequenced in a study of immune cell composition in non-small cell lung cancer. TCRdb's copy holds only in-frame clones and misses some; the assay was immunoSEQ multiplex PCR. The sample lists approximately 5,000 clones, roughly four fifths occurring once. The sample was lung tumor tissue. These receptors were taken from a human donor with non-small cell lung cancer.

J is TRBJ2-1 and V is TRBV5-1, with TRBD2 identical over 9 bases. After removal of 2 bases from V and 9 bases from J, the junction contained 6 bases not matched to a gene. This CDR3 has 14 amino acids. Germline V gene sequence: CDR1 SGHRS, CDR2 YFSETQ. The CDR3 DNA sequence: TGCGCCAGCAGCTTAGCGGGGGGCTTCACTGAGCAGTTCTTC. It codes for CASSLAGGFTEQFF.

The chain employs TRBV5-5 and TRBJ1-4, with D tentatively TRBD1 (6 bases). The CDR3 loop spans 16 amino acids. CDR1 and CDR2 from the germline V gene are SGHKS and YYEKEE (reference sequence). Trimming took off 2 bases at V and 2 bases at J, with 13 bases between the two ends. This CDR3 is CASSLDSRGTNEKLFF. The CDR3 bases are TGTGCCAGCAGCTTAGATTCAAGGGGGACTAATGAAAAACTGTTTTTT.